The entry below describes one T cell receptor (beta chain). What it binds is not known. The PCR made use of 60 Vbeta and 13 Jbeta primers. Using immunoSEQ multiplex PCR, the repertoire was profiled, and TCRdb retains in-frame clones only, with some absent. The data show approximately 180,000 clones, about four fifths seen once. These data come from a study of cytomegalovirus exposure and HLA in healthy donors. The CDR3 length is 14 residues. Looked up from germline, CDR1 is SEHNR and CDR2 is FQNEAQ (reference sequence). With 7 bases clipped from V and 6 bases from J, the junction kept 9 bases outside the gene matches. Points from the study as a whole: Another analysis was done later, and it associated 16,951 TCR beta sequences with HLA alleles at 0.05 false discovery rate. About 87% or about 30% of the time was how often most TCR beta V segments were productive, according to an earlier analysis.

Sequences were obtained from PBMCs. The receptor was isolated from a male donor in good health and CMV-seronegative. The V and J genes are TRBV7-9 and TRBJ1-5; 7 nucleotides match TRBD1. The CDR3 here is CASTTGGGFQPQHF. CDR3 coding DNA: TGTGCCAGCACCACCGGAGGGGGCTTTCAGCCCCAGCATTTT. The complete variable domain, with remaining parts taken from reference TRBV7-9 and TRBJ1-5, reads DTGVSQNPRHKITKRGQNVTFRCDPISEHNRLYWYRQTLGQGPEFLTYFQNEAQLEKSRLLSDRFSAERPKGSFSTLEIQRTEQGDSAMYLCASTTGGGFQPQHFGDGTRLSIL.